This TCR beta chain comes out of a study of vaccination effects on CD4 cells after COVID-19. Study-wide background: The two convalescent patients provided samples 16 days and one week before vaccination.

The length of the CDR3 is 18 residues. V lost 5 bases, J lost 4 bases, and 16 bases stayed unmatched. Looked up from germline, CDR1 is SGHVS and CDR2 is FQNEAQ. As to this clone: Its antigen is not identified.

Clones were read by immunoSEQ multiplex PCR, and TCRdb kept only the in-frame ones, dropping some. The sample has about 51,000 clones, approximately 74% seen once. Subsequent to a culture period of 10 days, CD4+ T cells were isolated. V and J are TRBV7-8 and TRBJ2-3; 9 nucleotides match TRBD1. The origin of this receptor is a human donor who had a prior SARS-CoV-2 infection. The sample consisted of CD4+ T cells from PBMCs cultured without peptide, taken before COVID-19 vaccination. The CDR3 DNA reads TGTGCCAGCAGCGCCCGTACCTGGACAGGGGACACAGCAGATACGCAGTATTTT. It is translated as CASSARTWTGDTADTQYF. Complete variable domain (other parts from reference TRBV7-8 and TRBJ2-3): GAGVSQSPRYKVAKRGQDVALRCDPISGHVSLFWYQQALGQGPEFLTYFQNEAQLDKSGLPSDRFFAERPEGSVSTLKIQRTQQEDSAVYLCASSARTWTGDTADTQYFGPGTRLTVL.